This entry lists 9 T cell receptor beta chains sequenced from one sample in a study of shared clonotypes between healthy human individuals. Method: immunoSEQ multiplex PCR; TCRdb's copy keeps in-frame clones and lacks some. The data hold 1,500,000 or so clones, with around 98.5% observed a single time. The sequenced sample was naive CD4+ T cells sorted from blood. Subset of the sample: CD45RA+ positively selected. The receptors were gathered from a man aged 25 to 45 in good health.

J is TRBJ1-3 and V is TRBV6-5; TRBD1 matches 7 bases. Germline V CDR1 and CDR2: MNHEY, SVGAGI. The CDR3 loop spans 14 amino acids. The V gene end was trimmed by 6 bases and the J gene end by 2 bases; junction bases not matched to a gene: 4. The CDR3 here is CASRVQGPGNTIYF. The CDR3 coding sequence is TGTGCCAGCAGGGTACAGGGGCCTGGAAACACCATATATTTT.

The chain has TRBV20-1 and TRBJ1-4; D not resolved. Germline V gene data show CDR1 as DFQATT and CDR2 as SNEGSKA (reference sequence). The CDR3 consists of 10 residues. Between the trimmed V and J ends, which lost 5 bases and 6 bases, there was a span of 4 bases. The CDR3 spells CSAPHEKLFF. DNA of the CDR3: TGCAGTGCTCCACATGAAAAACTGTTTTTT.

V usage is TRBV5-1 and J usage is TRBJ2-5, with 12 bases fitting TRBD1. This CDR3 is built from 15 residues. Per the germline V gene, CDR1 is SGHRS and CDR2 is YFSETQ. The V and J ends lost 5 bases and 4 bases, in that order; junction bases with no gene match: 6. CDR3: CASSTGTGGPETQYF. CDR3 coding DNA: TGCGCCAGCAGTACCGGGACAGGGGGCCCAGAGACCCAGTACTTC.

V usage is TRBV19 and J usage is TRBJ1-5, with a tentative D call TRBD1 (5 bases). There are 16 residues in the CDR3. V dropped 7 bases and J dropped 0 bases, with 16 bases sitting between them. Germline assignment: CDR1 LNHDA and CDR2 SQIVND (reference sequence). Written as DNA, the CDR3 is TGTGCCAGTATCGGCAGGGCAGGATATAGCAATCAGCCCCAGCATTTT. Amino acid sequence: CASIGRAGYSNQPQHF.

The rearrangement joins TRBV7-9 to TRBJ2-1; TRBD2 matches at 9 bases. From germline, CDR1 is SEHNR and CDR2 FQNEAQ (reference sequence). The CDR3 spans 13 residues. V lost 5 bases to trimming and J lost 12 bases; unmatched junction nucleotides: 8. The CDR3 DNA reads as TGTGCCAGCAGCGCTAGCGGGATACCGGGGCAGTTCTTC. Its translation is CASSASGIPGQFF.

V and J are TRBV14 and TRBJ2-7; 7 nucleotides match TRBD1. With V trimmed by 0 bases and J by 5 bases, 7 bases remained unmatched. The length of the CDR3 is 15 residues. CDR1 and CDR2 from the germline V gene are SGHDN and FVKESK. CDR3 sequence (DNA): TGTGCCAGCAGCCAAGATGTGGGACAGTCCCACGAGCAGTACTTC. This codes for CASSQDVGQSHEQYF.

The V call is TRBV28, the J call TRBJ1-5; possible D gene TRBD1, 5 bases. Looked up from germline, CDR1 is MDHEN and CDR2 is SYDVKM. CDR3 length: 14 residues. V was cut by 5 bases and J by 7 bases, with 15 bases left in between. CDR3 DNA: TGTGCCAGCAGTCGTCCAGGGAATCAACAGCCCCAGCATTTT. It encodes CASSRPGNQQPQHF.

The chain is built from TRBV21-1 and TRBJ1-5; the listed D gene, TRBD1, was not tested against the DNA. TRBV21-1 is a pseudogene segment. The CDR3 loop spans 17 amino acids. CDR3 loop: CASSLRGFGPDDQPQHF. CDR3 bases: TGTGCCAGCAGCCTTAGGGGATTCGGGCCGGATGATCAGCCCCAGCATTTT.

The chain couples TRBV5-6 to TRBJ2-2; TRBD2 matches 10 bases. CDR3 length: 15 amino acids. The V gene end was trimmed by 1 base and the J gene end by 7 bases; junction bases not matched to a gene: 4. Per germline, CDR1 SGHDT and CDR2 YYEEEE. The CDR3 here is CASSLLAGGGGELFF. The CDR3, as DNA: TGTGCCAGCAGCTTGTTAGCGGGAGGCGGCGGGGAGCTGTTTTTT.